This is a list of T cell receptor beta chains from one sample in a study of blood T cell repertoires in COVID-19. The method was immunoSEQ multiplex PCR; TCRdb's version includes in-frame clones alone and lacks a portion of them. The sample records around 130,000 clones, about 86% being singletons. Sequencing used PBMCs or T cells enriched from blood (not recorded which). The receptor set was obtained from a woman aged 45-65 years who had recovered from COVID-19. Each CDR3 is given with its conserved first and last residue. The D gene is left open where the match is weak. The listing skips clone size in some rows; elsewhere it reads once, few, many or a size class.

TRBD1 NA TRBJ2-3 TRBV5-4 TGTGCCAGCAGCAAAGGGACAGGCGGGGATACGCAGTATTTT CASSKGTGGDTQYF
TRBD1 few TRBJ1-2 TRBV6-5 TGTGCCAGCATTACCGGGACAGAAAACTATGGCTACACCTTC CASITGTENYGYTF
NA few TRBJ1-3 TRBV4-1 TGCGCCAGCAGCCAATTTGAAACTAGCTCTGGAAACACCATATATTTT CASSQFETSSGNTIYF
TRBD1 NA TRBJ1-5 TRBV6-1 TGTGCCAGCAGTGATGCTTTGGGACAGTATAGCAATCAGCCCCAGCATTTT CASSDALGQYSNQPQHF
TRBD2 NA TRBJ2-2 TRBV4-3 TGCGCCAGCAGCCAAGATTGGACTAGCGGGGAGCTGTTTTTT CASSQDWTSGELFF
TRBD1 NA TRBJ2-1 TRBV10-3 TGTGCCATCAGTGAGGGACAGGGTGCGTTGGGGCAGTTCTTC CAISEGQGALGQFF
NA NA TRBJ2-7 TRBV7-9 TGTGCCAGCAGCCGGTCCGGACAGCCAGACTACGAGCAGTACTTC CASSRSGQPDYEQYF
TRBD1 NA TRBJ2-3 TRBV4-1 TGCGCCAGCAGCCACCCAACAGGGGTTAGCACAGATACGCAGTATTTT CASSHPTGVSTDTQYF
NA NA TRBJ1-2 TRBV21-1 TGTGCCAGCAGCACCTTAGGACAGGGGGCTAACTATGGCTACACCTTC CASSTLGQGANYGYTF
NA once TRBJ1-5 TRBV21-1 TGTGCCAGCAGCAAAGGTAAGAACGGACAGGGAATCGGCAATCAGCCCCAGCATTTT CASSKGKNGQGIGNQPQHF
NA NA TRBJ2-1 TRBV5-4 TGTGCCAGCAGCCCCTCAGCCCAGGCGTACAATGAGCAGTTCTTC CASSPSAQAYNEQFF
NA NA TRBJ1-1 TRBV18 TGTGCCAGCTCAGTCCTACCCTTGAACACTGAAGCTTTCTTT CASSVLPLNTEAFF
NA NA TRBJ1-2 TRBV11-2 TGTGCCAGCAGCTTCAGTGGGTTGACAGGAGTGAATAACTATGGCTACACCTTC CASSFSGLTGVNNYGYTF
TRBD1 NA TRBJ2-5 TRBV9 TGTGCCAGCAGCGTAGCGGCGGACAGGGGGCTGCAGACCCAGTACTTC CASSVAADRGLQTQYF
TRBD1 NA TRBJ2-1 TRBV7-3 TGTGCCAGCAGCCCTACAGGGGGCGCCGGCAATGAGCAGTTCTTC CASSPTGGAGNEQFF
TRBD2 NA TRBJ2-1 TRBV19 TGTGCCACCAGAAGCGGGGGACTTTCCTACAATGAGCAGTTCTTC CATRSGGLSYNEQFF
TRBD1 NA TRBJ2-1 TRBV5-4 TGTGCCAGCAGCGGGCAGGGGGTCTCCTACAATGAGCAGTTCTTC CASSGQGVSYNEQFF
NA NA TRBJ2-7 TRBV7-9 TGTGCCAGCAGCCCGTCTGGCAGGGACTACGAGCAGTACTTC CASSPSGRDYEQYF
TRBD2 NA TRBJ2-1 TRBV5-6 TGTGCCAGCAGCTTGGGGGGACTAGCGCTTAGCTCCTACAATGAGCAGTTCTTC CASSLGGLALSSYNEQFF
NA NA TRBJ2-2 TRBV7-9 TGTGCCAGCAGCTTAGGTCCCCTCGGTGGGGGCCCGAACACCGGGGAGCTGTTTTTT CASSLGPLGGGPNTGELFF
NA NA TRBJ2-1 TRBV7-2 TGTGCCAGCAGCCGCGTCCCGGGAAAATACAATGAGCAGTTCTTC CASSRVPGKYNEQFF
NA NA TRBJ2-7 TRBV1 TGCACCAGCAGCCTAAAACAGCCCCCCTACGAGCAGTACTTC CTSSLKQPPYEQYF
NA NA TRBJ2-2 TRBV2 TGTGCCATAGGTCTGGAGCACACCGGGGAGCTGTTTTTT CAIGLEHTGELFF
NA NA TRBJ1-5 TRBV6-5 TGTGCCAGTAGGGAGGGGGGCAATCAGAATCAGCCCCAGCATTTT CASREGGNQNQPQHF
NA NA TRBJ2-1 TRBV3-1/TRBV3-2 TGTGCCAGCAGCTCCCGGGGGCGGGGGACTTACTACAATGAGCAGTTCTTC CASSSRGRGTYYNEQFF
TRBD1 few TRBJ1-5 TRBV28 TGTGCCAGCAGCTTGACAGGGGATCAGCCCCAGCATTTT CASSLTGDQPQHF